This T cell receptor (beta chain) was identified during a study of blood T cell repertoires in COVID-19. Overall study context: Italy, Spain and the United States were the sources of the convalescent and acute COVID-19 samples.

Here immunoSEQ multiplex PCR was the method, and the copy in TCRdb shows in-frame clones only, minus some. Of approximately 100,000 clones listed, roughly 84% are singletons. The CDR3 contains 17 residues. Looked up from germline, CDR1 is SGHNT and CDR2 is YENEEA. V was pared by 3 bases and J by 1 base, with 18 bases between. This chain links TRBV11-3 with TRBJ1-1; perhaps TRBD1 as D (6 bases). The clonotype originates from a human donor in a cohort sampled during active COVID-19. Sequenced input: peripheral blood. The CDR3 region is CASSLDNVGARNTEAFF. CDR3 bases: TGTGCCAGCAGCTTGGACAACGTGGGGGCGAGGAACACTGAAGCTTTCTTT. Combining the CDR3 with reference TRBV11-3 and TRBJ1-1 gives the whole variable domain EAGVVQSPRYKIIEKKQPVAFWCNPISGHNTLYWYLQNLGQGPELLIRYENEEAVDDSQLPKDRFSAERLKGVDSTLKIQPAELGDSAVYLCASSLDNVGARNTEAFFGQGTRLTVV.